The source of this T cell receptor beta chain is a study of blood T cell repertoires in COVID-19. Authors' methods: For nucleated cells, counts were estimated from reference gene primer amplification. The method was immunoSEQ multiplex PCR; TCRdb's version includes in-frame clones alone and lacks a portion of them. The D gene and trimming were derived from the DNA, and the V and J assignments and clone size from that table. The sample has about 240,000 clones; about 83% are singletons. This CDR3 is 16 amino acids long. Germline V gives CDR1 MDHEN, CDR2 SYDVKM. J was trimmed by 8 bases and V by 1 base; bases with no gene match: 8.

The chain combines TRBV28 with TRBJ1-4, with 9 bases lining up with TRBD1. Sequencing was performed on peripheral blood. The source of this sequence is a human donor in a cohort sampled during active COVID-19. The CDR3 DNA sequence: TGTGCCAGCAGTTTATCTCCCGGGACAGGGCCCGAAAAACTGTTTTTT. Protein product: CASSLSPGTGPEKLFF.